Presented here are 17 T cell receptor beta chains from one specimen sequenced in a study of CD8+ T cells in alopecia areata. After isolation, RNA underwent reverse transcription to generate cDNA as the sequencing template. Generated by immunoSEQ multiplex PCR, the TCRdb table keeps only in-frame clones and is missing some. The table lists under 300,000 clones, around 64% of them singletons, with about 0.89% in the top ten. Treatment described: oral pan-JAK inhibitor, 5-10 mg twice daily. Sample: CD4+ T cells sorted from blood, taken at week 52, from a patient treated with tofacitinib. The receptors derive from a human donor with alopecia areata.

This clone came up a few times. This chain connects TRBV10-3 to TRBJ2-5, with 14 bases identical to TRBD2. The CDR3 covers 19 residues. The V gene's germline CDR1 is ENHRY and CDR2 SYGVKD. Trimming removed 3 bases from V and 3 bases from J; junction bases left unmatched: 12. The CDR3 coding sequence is TGTGCCATCAGTGAAGAAGGGACTAGCGGGGGTAGCCTTAAAGAGACCCAGTACTTC. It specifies CAISEEGTSGGSLKETQYF.

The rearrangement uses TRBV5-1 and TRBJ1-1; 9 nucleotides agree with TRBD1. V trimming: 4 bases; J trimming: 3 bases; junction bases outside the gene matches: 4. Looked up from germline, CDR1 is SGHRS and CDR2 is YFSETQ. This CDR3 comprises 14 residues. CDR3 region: CASSIQGADTEAFF. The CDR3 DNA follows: TGCGCCAGCAGCATACAGGGGGCGGACACTGAAGCTTTCTTT.

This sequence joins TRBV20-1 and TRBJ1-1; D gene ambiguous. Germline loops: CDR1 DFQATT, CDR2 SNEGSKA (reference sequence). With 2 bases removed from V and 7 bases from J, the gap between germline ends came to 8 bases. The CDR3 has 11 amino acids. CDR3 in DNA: TGCAGTGCTAGAATGACACTTGAAGCTTTCTTT. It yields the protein CSARMTLEAFF.

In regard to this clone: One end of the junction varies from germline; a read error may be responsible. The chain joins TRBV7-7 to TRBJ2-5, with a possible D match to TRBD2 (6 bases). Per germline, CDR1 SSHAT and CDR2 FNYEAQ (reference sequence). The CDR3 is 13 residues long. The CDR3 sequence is CASSIGTQETQYF. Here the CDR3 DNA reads TGTGCTAGCAGCATAGGGACTCAAGAGACCCAGTACTTC.

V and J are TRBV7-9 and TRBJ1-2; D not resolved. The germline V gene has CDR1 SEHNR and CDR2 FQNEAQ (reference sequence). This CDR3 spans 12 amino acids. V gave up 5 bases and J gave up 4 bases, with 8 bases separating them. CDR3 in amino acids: CASSPLSYGYTF. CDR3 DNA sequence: TGTGCCAGCAGCCCCTTGAGCTATGGCTACACCTTC. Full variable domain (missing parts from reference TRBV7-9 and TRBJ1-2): DTGVSQNPRHKITKRGQNVTFRCDPISEHNRLYWYRQTLGQGPEFLTYFQNEAQLEKSRLLSDRFSAERPKGSFSTLEIQRTEQGDSAMYLCASSPLSYGYTFGSGTRLTVV.

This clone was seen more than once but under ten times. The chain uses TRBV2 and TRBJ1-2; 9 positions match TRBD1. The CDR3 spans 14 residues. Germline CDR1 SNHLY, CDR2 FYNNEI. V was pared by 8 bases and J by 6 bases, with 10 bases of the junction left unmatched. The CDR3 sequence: CASSLRGQGDGYTF. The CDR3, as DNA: TGTGCCAGCTCTTTAAGGGGACAGGGAGATGGCTACACCTTC.

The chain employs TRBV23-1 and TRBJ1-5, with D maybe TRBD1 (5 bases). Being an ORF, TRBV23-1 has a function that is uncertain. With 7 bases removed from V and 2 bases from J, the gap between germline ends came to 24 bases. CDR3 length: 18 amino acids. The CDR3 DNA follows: TGCGCCAGCACCACCTGCGGGGGAATTTTTGCGGGCAATCAGCCCCAGCATTTT. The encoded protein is CASTTCGGIFAGNQPQHF.

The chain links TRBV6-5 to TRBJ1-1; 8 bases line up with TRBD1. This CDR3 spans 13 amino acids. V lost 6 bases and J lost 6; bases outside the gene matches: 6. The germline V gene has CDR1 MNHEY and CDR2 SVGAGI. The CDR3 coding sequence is TGTGCCAGCAGGGACAGGGAAGGCGCTGAAGCTTTCTTT. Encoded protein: CASRDREGAEAFF.

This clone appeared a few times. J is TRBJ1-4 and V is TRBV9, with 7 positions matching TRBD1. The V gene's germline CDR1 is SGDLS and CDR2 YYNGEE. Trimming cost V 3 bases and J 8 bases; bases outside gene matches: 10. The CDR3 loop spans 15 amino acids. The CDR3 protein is CASSAYGTETEKLFF. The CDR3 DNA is TGTGCCAGCAGCGCCTACGGGACAGAGACCGAAAAACTGTTTTTT.

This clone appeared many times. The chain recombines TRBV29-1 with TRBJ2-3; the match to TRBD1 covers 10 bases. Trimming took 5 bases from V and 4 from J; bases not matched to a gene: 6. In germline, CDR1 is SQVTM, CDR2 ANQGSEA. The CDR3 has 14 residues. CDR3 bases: TGCAGCGTTTTAGGAGGGACAGGGGCAGATACGCAGTATTTT. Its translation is CSVLGGTGADTQYF.

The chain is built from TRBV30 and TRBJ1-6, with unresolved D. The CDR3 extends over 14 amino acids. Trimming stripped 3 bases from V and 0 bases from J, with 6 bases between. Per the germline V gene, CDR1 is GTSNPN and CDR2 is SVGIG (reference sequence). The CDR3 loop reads CAWRRDSYNSPLHF. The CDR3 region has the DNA TGTGCCTGGAGAAGAGACTCCTATAATTCACCCCTCCACTTT.

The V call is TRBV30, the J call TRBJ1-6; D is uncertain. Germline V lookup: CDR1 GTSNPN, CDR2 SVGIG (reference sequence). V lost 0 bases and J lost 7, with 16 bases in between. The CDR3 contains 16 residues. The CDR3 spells CAWSVSSGRRNSPLHF. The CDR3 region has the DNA TGTGCCTGGAGTGTATCCTCCGGACGCCGGAATTCACCCCTCCACTTT.

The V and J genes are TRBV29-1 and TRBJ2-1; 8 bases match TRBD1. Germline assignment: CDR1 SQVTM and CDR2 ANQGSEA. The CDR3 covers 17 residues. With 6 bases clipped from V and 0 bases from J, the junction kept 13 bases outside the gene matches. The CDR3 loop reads CSVRRGWTGSSYNEQFF. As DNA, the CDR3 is TGCAGCGTAAGGAGGGGATGGACAGGGAGCTCCTACAATGAGCAGTTCTTC.

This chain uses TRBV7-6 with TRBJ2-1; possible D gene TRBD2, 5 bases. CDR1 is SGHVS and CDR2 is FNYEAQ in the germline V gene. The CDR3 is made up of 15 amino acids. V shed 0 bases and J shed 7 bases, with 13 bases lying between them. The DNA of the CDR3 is TGTGCCAGCAGCTTAGCCGCGACCCAGCGGAATGAGCAGTTCTTC. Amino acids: CASSLAATQRNEQFF.

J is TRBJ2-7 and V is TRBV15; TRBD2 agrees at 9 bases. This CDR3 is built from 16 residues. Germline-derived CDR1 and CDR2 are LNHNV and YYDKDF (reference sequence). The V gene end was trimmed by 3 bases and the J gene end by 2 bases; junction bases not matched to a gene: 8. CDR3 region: CATSSALAGLPYEQYF. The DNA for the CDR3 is TGTGCCACCAGCAGCGCTCTAGCGGGGCTCCCCTACGAGCAGTACTTC.

The CDR3 spells CAWSDGTTGEKLFF. The CDR3 DNA sequence: TGTGCCTGGAGTGACGGGACCACGGGGGAAAAACTGTTTTTT. The V and J genes are TRBV30 and TRBJ1-4; the D gene is possibly TRBD1 (5 bases). With 1 base removed from V and 8 bases from J, the gap between germline ends came to 14 bases. This CDR3 is 14 amino acids long. Germline loops: CDR1 GTSNPN, CDR2 SVGIG (reference sequence). Drawing the rest from reference TRBV30 and TRBJ1-4, the complete variable domain is SQTIHQWPATLVQPVGSPLSLECTVEGTSNPNLYWYRQAAGRGLQLLFYSVGIGQISSEVPQNLSASRPQDRQFILSSKKLLLSDSGFYLCAWSDGTTGEKLFFGSGTQLSVL.

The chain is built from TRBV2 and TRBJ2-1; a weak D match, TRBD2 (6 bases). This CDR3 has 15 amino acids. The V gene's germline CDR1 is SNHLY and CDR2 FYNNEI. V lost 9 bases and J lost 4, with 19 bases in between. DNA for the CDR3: TGTGCCAGATTTCCTCCGGGAGCAAAGTACAATGAGCAGTTCTTC. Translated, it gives CARFPPGAKYNEQFF.